This TCR beta chain was identified in a study of cytomegalovirus exposure and HLA in healthy donors. As for the study in general: When 350 to 500 donors were genotyped, about 81% of them were found to fall in the Caucasian-associated ancestry cluster.

Trimming removed 5 bases from V and 4 bases from J; junction bases left unmatched: 3. The germline gives CDR1 MNHEY, CDR2 SVGAGI. CDR3 length: 14 residues. Study-level findings and limits: Most TCR sequences were rare, but some public TCRs occurred in many donors. Researchers reported in a later analysis that common viral pathogens appeared linked to several top clusters.

Regarding this clone: The antigen remains unidentified.

At sampling all donors were nominally healthy, likely with unrecorded immune exposures. 13 Jbeta primers and 60 Vbeta primers were used for the PCR. Some clones are missing from TCRdb's copy, which holds only in-frame ones; the method was immunoSEQ multiplex PCR. The sample carries some 170,000 clones, roughly four fifths recorded once. V gene TRBV6-5 combines with J gene TRBJ2-5, with 11 bases identical to TRBD2. The receptor was isolated from a girl aged 2-9 years in good health and CMV-seropositive. The sample comprised PBMCs. The CDR3 nucleotides are TGTGCCAGCAGTGGTACTAGCGGGGGAGAGACCCAGTACTTC. The encoded protein is CASSGTSGGETQYF.